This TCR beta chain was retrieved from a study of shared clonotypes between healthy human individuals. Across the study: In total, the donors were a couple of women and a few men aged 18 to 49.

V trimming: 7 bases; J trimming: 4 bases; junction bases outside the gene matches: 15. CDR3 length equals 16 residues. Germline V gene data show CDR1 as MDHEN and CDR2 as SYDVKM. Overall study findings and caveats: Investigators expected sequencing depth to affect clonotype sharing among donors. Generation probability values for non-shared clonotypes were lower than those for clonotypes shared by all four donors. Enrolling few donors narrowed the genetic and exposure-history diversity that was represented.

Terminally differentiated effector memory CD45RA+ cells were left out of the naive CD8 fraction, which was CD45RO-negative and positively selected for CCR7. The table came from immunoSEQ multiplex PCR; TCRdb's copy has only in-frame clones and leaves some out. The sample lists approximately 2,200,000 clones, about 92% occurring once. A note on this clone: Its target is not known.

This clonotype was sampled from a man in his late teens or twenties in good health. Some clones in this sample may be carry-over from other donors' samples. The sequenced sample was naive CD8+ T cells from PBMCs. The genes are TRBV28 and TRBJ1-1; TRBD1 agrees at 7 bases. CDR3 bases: TGTGCCAGCACCAACCCGGGGAGGGGGCACGGCACTGAAGCTTTCTTT. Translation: CASTNPGRGHGTEAFF.